The 30 T cell receptor beta chains reported below all come from one sample, sequenced in a study of blood T cell repertoires in COVID-19. Sequenced by immunoSEQ multiplex PCR; TCRdb stores in-frame clones only, minus some. The table lists some 290,000 clones, just under 90% of them singletons. The sample taken for sequencing was PBMCs or T cells enriched from blood (not recorded which). These receptors came from a woman in her twenties or thirties who had recovered from COVID-19.

The J gene is TRBJ1-2, the V gene TRBV9, with 9 bases identical to TRBD1. V dropped 0 bases and J dropped 4; count of bases not matched to a gene: 4. There are 15 residues in the CDR3. Germline V gene lookup returns CDR1 SGDLS and CDR2 YYNGEE. The CDR3 here is CASSVDRGQGYGYTF. CDR3 nucleotides: TGTGCCAGCAGCGTAGACAGGGGGCAAGGCTATGGCTACACCTTC.

Only one count was recorded for this clone. V is TRBV15 and J is TRBJ1-2; no firm D call. In germline, CDR1 is LNHNV, CDR2 YYDKDF (reference sequence). Trimming stripped 5 bases from V and 6 bases from J, with 13 bases between. This CDR3 region has 13 residues. In nucleotides, the CDR3 is TGTGCCACCAGCCCCGGTCCGTTTAATGGCTACACCTTC. Translation: CATSPGPFNGYTF.

The gene calls are TRBV5-4 and TRBJ2-7; D is possibly TRBD1 (6 bases). This CDR3 is built from 14 residues. Germline V gene data show CDR1 as SGHNT and CDR2 as YYREEE (reference sequence). The ends were cut back, 2 bases at V and 5 bases at J, with 14 bases in the middle. The CDR3: CASSFNRVGHEQYF. The CDR3 region has the DNA TGTGCCAGCAGCTTCAACAGGGTTGGGCACGAGCAGTACTTC.

This clone was seen a handful of times. The chain uses TRBV7-9 and TRBJ1-2; D gene uncertain. CDR3 length: 15 amino acids. Germline loops: CDR1 SEHNR, CDR2 FQNEAQ (reference sequence). The V gene lost 4 bases and the J gene lost 5 bases, with 17 bases spanning the gap. This CDR3 is CASSSSGHATYGYTF. Written as DNA, the CDR3 is TGTGCCAGCAGCTCCTCCGGTCACGCAACTTATGGCTACACCTTC.

The chain recombines TRBV28 with TRBJ1-1; the D is unclear. The CDR3 covers 13 residues. Germline V lookup: CDR1 MDHEN, CDR2 SYDVKM. Trimming cost V 3 bases and J 5 bases, with 10 bases left between them. CDR3 coding DNA: TGTGCCAGCAGTTTGCCGGGGAGGACTGAAGCTTTCTTT. Translating gives CASSLPGRTEAFF.

This chain uses TRBV5-1 with TRBJ1-1; 9 bases align to TRBD1. V was clipped by 2 bases and J by 1 base; unmatched bases: 3. This CDR3 has 15 amino acids. Looked up from germline, CDR1 is SGHRS and CDR2 is YFSETQ. In nucleotides, the CDR3 is TGCGCCAGCAGCTTACAGGGGGCGGCGAACACTGAAGCTTTCTTT. Its translation is CASSLQGAANTEAFF. Complete variable domain (other parts from reference TRBV5-1 and TRBJ1-1): KAGVTQTPRYLIKTRGQQVTLSCSPISGHRSVSWYQQTPGQGLQFLFEYFSETQRNKGNFPGRFSGRQFSNSRSEMNVSTLELGDSALYLCASSLQGAANTEAFFGQGTRLTVV.

The V gene is TRBV2, the J gene TRBJ2-6, with a tentative D call TRBD1 (6 bases). Deletions cut 9 bases from V and 2 bases from J, with 8 bases between. The CDR3 has 13 amino acids. The germline V gene encodes CDR1 SNHLY and CDR2 FYNNEI. CDR3 sequence reads: CARRGTGANVLTF. The CDR3 DNA reads as TGTGCCAGAAGGGGGACTGGGGCCAACGTCCTGACTTTC.

The gene calls are TRBV14 and TRBJ2-1; TRBD1 matches 10 bases. Trimming took 3 bases from V and 8 from J; bases not matched to a gene: 10. The CDR3 is made up of 16 amino acids. Germline assignment: CDR1 SGHDN and CDR2 FVKESK. CDR3 loop: CASSQSGTGALDEQFF. Here the CDR3 DNA reads TGTGCCAGCAGCCAGTCCGGGACAGGGGCCTTGGATGAGCAGTTCTTC. The whole variable domain, remainder taken from reference TRBV14 and TRBJ2-1, is EAGVTQFPSHSVIEKGQTVTLRCDPISGHDNLYWYRRVMGKEIKFLLHFVKESKQDESGMPNNRFLAERTGGTYSTLKVQPAELEDSGVYFCASSQSGTGALDEQFFGPGTRLTVL.

In its sample, this clone was seen a few times. This sequence joins TRBV4-3 and TRBJ1-1; TRBD1 matches at 10 bases. Germline V gene lookup returns CDR1 LGHNA and CDR2 YSLEER. V gave up 1 base and J gave up 1 base; unmatched junction bases: 6. The CDR3 loop spans 17 amino acids. CDR3 in DNA: TGCGCCAGCAGCCAAGCCGATGACAGGGGGCCGAACACTGAAGCTTTCTTT. Translated, it gives CASSQADDRGPNTEAFF.

This clone came up a few times. V gene TRBV19 combines with J gene TRBJ2-7, with 9 nucleotides matching TRBD1. Trimming removed 6 bases from V and 5 bases from J; junction bases left unmatched: 8. Looked up from germline, CDR1 is LNHDA and CDR2 is SQIVND (reference sequence). There are 14 residues in the CDR3. As DNA, the CDR3 is TGTGCCAGTAGCCCGACAGGGGGTTCCAACGAGCAGTACTTC. Translation: CASSPTGGSNEQYF.

This clone occurred once. The rearrangement uses TRBV5-1 and TRBJ2-3, with 14 bases lining up with TRBD2. The CDR3 totals 19 residues. The germline CDR1 and CDR2 sequences are SGHRS and YFSETQ. V was clipped by 4 bases and J by 3 bases; unmatched bases: 13. The CDR3 nucleotides read TGCGCCAGCAGCCTCGATCCGGGACTAGCGGGAGCCGGGACAGATACGCAGTATTTT. Encoded protein: CASSLDPGLAGAGTDTQYF.

This clone has a handful of counts. The chain employs TRBV5-4 and TRBJ2-7; maybe TRBD2 (5 bases). There are 15 residues in the CDR3. In germline, CDR1 is SGHNT, CDR2 YYREEE (reference sequence). Trimming removed 2 bases from V and 4 bases from J, with 16 bases in between. The CDR3 protein is CASSLDLAGAYEQYF. DNA of the CDR3: TGTGCCAGCAGCTTAGATCTAGCAGGAGCGTACGAGCAGTACTTC.

CDR3: CASSQGIGLAATDTQYF. In nucleotides, the CDR3 is TGTGCCAGCAGCCAAGGGATCGGGCTAGCGGCCACAGATACGCAGTATTTT. The chain recombines TRBV3-1 (or the pseudogene TRBV3-2) with TRBJ2-3; 7 bases fit TRBD2. J gave up 2 bases and V 1 base, and 9 bases lay outside the gene matches. This CDR3 contains 17 residues. CDR1 and CDR2 (germline): LGHDT, YNNKEL (reference sequence).

This CDR3 reads CASGGETDTQYF. The CDR3 DNA reads as TGTGCCAGCGGGGGGGAGACAGATACGCAGTATTTT. The rearrangement joins TRBV2 to TRBJ2-3; 7 bases fit TRBD2. Germline values: CDR1 SNHLY, CDR2 FYNNEI. The CDR3 runs to 12 residues. The V segment lost 8 bases and the J segment 3 bases; nucleotides outside the gene matches: 2.

This sequence joins TRBV12-3 or TRBV12-4 and TRBJ2-5, with TRBD2 as a possible D gene (5 bases). The V end lost 7 bases, the J end lost 5 bases, and 11 bases lay between the germline ends. This CDR3 spans 12 amino acids. The CDR3 sequence: CASKDRGETQYF. CDR3 nucleotides: TGTGCCAGCAAAGATCGGGGTGAGACCCAGTACTTC.

This clone has a single count. V and J are TRBV7-2 and TRBJ2-7, with D hard to call. V gave up 4 bases and J gave up 2 bases, with 15 bases separating them. Germline CDR1 and CDR2: SGHTA and FQGNSA. There are 15 residues in the CDR3. The CDR3: CASSSYKTAAYEQYF. CDR3 nucleotides: TGTGCCAGCAGCTCCTACAAGACTGCTGCCTACGAGCAGTACTTC.

This chain links TRBV27 with TRBJ1-2; maybe TRBD1 (6 bases). The germline V and J ends were trimmed by 0 bases and 7 bases, with 9 bases remaining between them. The germline CDR1 and CDR2 sequences are MNHEY and SMNVEV (reference sequence). This CDR3 spans 13 amino acids. The CDR3, as DNA: TGTGCCAGCAGTTTATCACAGGGTTCTGGCTACACCTTC. Translation: CASSLSQGSGYTF.

The chain combines TRBV6-2 or TRBV6-3 with TRBJ2-2, with 7 positions matching TRBD2. V lost 5 bases, J lost 4 bases, and 4 bases stayed unmatched. In germline, CDR1 is MNHEY, CDR2 SVGEGT. The CDR3 is 14 amino acids. The CDR3 is CASSRRGGTGELFF. CDR3 coding DNA: TGTGCCAGCAGTCGACGCGGGGGCACCGGGGAGCTGTTTTTT.

V gene TRBV30 combines with J gene TRBJ2-5; 11 nucleotides align to TRBD2. Germline V CDR1 and CDR2: GTSNPN, SVGIG (reference sequence). The CDR3 has 13 residues. V lost 4 bases to trimming and J lost 5 bases; unmatched junction nucleotides: 3. The CDR3 DNA follows: TGTGCCTGGAAACTAGCGGGAGCGGAGACCCAGTACTTC. It is translated as CAWKLAGAETQYF.

This chain connects TRBV7-3 to TRBJ2-1; perhaps TRBD2 as D (6 bases). The V end lost 2 bases, the J end lost 0 bases, and 11 bases lay between the germline ends. CDR1 and CDR2 (germline): SGHTA, FQGTGA. CDR3 length: 16 amino acids. CDR3 loop: CASSLVAGSSYNEQFF. CDR3 DNA: TGTGCCAGCAGCTTAGTCGCGGGGAGCTCCTACAATGAGCAGTTCTTC.

This chain joins TRBV6-5 and TRBJ1-6; 8 nucleotides agree with TRBD1. V was clipped by 0 bases and J by 7 bases; unmatched bases: 5. Germline-derived CDR1 and CDR2 are MNHEY and SVGAGI. The CDR3 is 16 amino acids. CDR3 in amino acids: CASSYSTPGGNSPLHF. CDR3 DNA: TGTGCCAGCAGTTACTCTACTCCAGGGGGCAATTCACCCCTCCACTTT.

The J gene is TRBJ1-6, the V gene TRBV4-3; D remains unclear. The V end was cut by 2 bases, the J end by 10 bases, with 9 bases between. CDR1 is LGHNA, CDR2 YSLEER, per germline. The CDR3 covers 13 residues. The CDR3 sequence: CASSQPGTSPLHF. The CDR3 bases are TGCGCCAGCAGCCAACCGGGAACCTCACCCCTCCACTTT.

V and J are TRBV28 and TRBJ2-7; possibly TRBD1 for D (7 bases). V gave up 6 bases and J gave up 10 bases, with 22 bases separating them. Germline V gene lookup returns CDR1 MDHEN and CDR2 SYDVKM. The CDR3 is made up of 14 amino acids. The CDR3 coding sequence is TGTGCCAGCAGGACCGGGACAGAGGGACTGTTTCAGTACTTC. It yields the protein CASRTGTEGLFQYF.

The V and J genes are TRBV6-5 and TRBJ2-7, with 8 bases fitting TRBD1. Losses at the gene ends were 6 bases for V and 5 bases for J; bases not matched to a gene: 9. Germline V gene sequence: CDR1 MNHEY, CDR2 SVGAGI. The CDR3 totals 14 residues. In DNA form, the CDR3 reads TGTGCCAGCAGCGATACAGGGGGTAGAAACGAGCAGTACTTC. This encodes CASSDTGGRNEQYF.

The rearrangement joins TRBV7-9 to TRBJ1-2; 8 bases line up with TRBD1. V gave up 4 bases and J gave up 5 bases; unmatched junction bases: 6. CDR1 and CDR2 from the germline V gene are SEHNR and FQNEAQ (reference sequence). This CDR3 has 14 residues. CDR3 loop: CASSSSDREYGYTF. In nucleotides, the CDR3 is TGTGCCAGCAGCTCCTCGGACAGGGAATATGGCTACACCTTC.

The J gene is TRBJ2-7, the V gene TRBV11-2; 9 nucleotides match TRBD2. The CDR3 sequence is 16 residues long. V was clipped by 2 bases and J by 4 bases; unmatched bases: 9. The germline gives CDR1 SGHAT, CDR2 FQNNGV. This chain's CDR3 is CASSLFGREGFYEQYF. The DNA for the CDR3 is TGTGCCAGCAGCTTATTTGGGCGGGAGGGCTTTTACGAGCAGTACTTC.

The chain joins TRBV4-1 to TRBJ1-1; 7 positions agree with TRBD1. The CDR3 runs 17 residues. V gave up 6 bases and J gave up 5 bases; unmatched junction bases: 18. Germline-derived CDR1 and CDR2 are MGHRA and YSYEKL. The CDR3 DNA reads TGCGCCAGCAGGACGTACAGGGGAAAATATTTGGGGACTGAAGCTTTCTTT. This translates into CASRTYRGKYLGTEAFF.

The chain combines TRBV28 with TRBJ1-5, with 8 bases that match TRBD1. Germline CDR1 MDHEN, CDR2 SYDVKM. This CDR3 is built from 16 residues. With 0 bases clipped from V and 5 bases from J, the junction kept 6 bases outside the gene matches. In DNA form, the CDR3 reads TGTGCCAGCAGTTTATGGGCCAGGGGGCTTCATCAGCCCCAGCATTTT. It specifies CASSLWARGLHQPQHF. Full variable domain (rest looked up from reference TRBV28 and TRBJ1-5): DVKVTQSSRYLVKRTGEKVFLECVQDMDHENMFWYRQDPGLGLRLIYFSYDVKMKEKGDIPEGYSVSREKKERFSLILESASTNQTSMYLCASSLWARGLHQPQHFGDGTRLSIL.

This chain joins TRBV3-1 (or the pseudogene TRBV3-2) and TRBJ2-7; 9 bases fit TRBD1. Trimming at V came to 3 bases and at J to 2 bases, leaving 2 bases not matched to a gene. The CDR3 contains 14 residues. Germline lookup yields CDR1 LGHDT and CDR2 YNNKEL (reference sequence). The CDR3: CASSQWDRAYEQYF. The CDR3 DNA reads as TGTGCCAGCAGCCAGTGGGACAGGGCCTACGAGCAGTACTTC.

As concerns this clone: Germline and junction disagree at one end, which may indicate a read error. The chain combines TRBV25-1 with TRBJ1-1; tentative D call: TRBD1 (6 bases). Per the germline V gene, CDR1 is MGHDK and CDR2 is SYGVNS. The CDR3 is made up of 14 amino acids. The chain's CDR3 is CASRDGQTNTEAFF. CDR3 in DNA: TGTGCCAGCCGTGATGGACAGACGAACACTGAAGCTTTCTTT.